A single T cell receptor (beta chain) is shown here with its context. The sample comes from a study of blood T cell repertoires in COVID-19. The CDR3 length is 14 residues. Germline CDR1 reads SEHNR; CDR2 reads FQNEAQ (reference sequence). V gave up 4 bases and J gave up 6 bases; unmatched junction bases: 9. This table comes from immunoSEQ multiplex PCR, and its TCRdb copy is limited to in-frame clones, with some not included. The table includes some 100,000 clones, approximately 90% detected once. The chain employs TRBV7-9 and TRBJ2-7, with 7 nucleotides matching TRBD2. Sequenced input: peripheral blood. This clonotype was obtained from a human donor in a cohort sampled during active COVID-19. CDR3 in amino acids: CASSWGGGAVEQYF. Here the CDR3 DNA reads TGTGCCAGCAGCTGGGGCGGGGGTGCGGTCGAGCAGTACTTC.